This section outlines one TCR beta chain sequence together with its context. This clone was detected once. This clone's antigen is unknown. One base away there is no much larger clone; base qualities are not given. Uncultured naive and memory CD4+ T cell DNA received deep-resolution immunoSEQ TCR-beta sequencing. For the original study's pipeline: During preprocessing, nonproductive sequences were removed, along with CDR3s that did not begin with C, did not end with F or W, or were shorter than 7 amino acids. Cultured and uncultured naive and memory CD4+ repertoires were searched for CDR3s previously identified as spike- and CEF-reactive. Pairwise Levenshtein distance, computed with the stringdist R package after three terminal residues were trimmed from each end, was used as the measure of CDR3 homology. This immuneACCESS table, as held by TCRdb, lists in-frame sequences with V and J called but not all clones. Of the missing ones, under half trace to an unresolved V gene in checked studies; the others have no known cause. The V and J calls and clone size were taken over from that table, and D and trimming were inferred from the DNA. The sample has around 69,000 clones on record, approximately 94% of them singletons. The ten largest clones represent around 0.13% of the sample.

The sample originates from a study of CD4 T cells in relation to SARS-CoV-2 and coronaviruses (dated by TCRdb to about 2021). With respect to the entire study: Shared crossreactive spike epitopes were mapped to their HLA restriction using patient-derived lymphoblastoid cell lines. The study assessed, at the TCR clonotype level, memory CD4+ T cell crossreactivity between SARS-CoV-2 and common cold coronavirus spike proteins. The Adaptive Biotechnologies TCR-sequencing kit was used to sequence samples from a few pre-COVID donors and the naive versus memory experiments, while other data came from Illumina-based sequencing. A different, Illumina-based TCR-beta assay was used to sequence expansion assays from other donors in the study. Findings and caveats that apply to the study as a whole: Significantly weaker SARS-CoV-2-driven expansion was shown by crossreactive clones than by monoreactive clones, consistent with antigenic imprinting. Because the crossreactivity analysis focused on spike protein, crossreactivity against other viral proteins was not assessed. Pre-pandemic and post-infection samples were not both contributed by any donor, so tracing of the source of pre-existing responses was limited. Sequencing of naive versus memory cells indicated that the assay detects memory recall responses, not primary responses primed during culture. The study was constrained by small numbers of patients and of tested TCRs. In roughly 70% of donors, memory CD4+ clonotypes turned up that crossrecognized SARS-CoV-2 and at least one common cold coronavirus spike.

CD4+ T cells from unexposed donors were collected before the COVID-19 pandemic (2011-2018). Naive and memory CD4+ T cells were separated from cryopreserved PBMCs by CD4 enrichment followed by EasySep naive CD4+ T cell enrichment. The leukapheresis product used for the unexposed donors was purchased from a commercial source. Ficoll-Paque PLUS gradient centrifugation was used to isolate PBMCs from either whole blood or leukapheresis product. PBMCs were either used fresh in the expansion assay or cryopreserved at -140 degrees C. The QIAamp Micro DNA Kit was used to extract genomic DNA from the CD4+ T cells. CDR1 and CDR2, looked up from the germline V gene (reference sequence), are LNHDA and SQIVND. V trim: 7 bases; J trim: 7 bases; unmatched bases: 7. The cysteine opens and the phenylalanine closes a CDR3 of 14 amino acids. Only the CDR3 region is kept as DNA, spanning 42 bases read in frame from base 1.

The source of this sequence is a human donor in good health. Recombination connected TRBV19 to TRBJ2-1; the junction holds 10 bases that match TRBD2. What was sequenced was naive CD4+ T cells from PBMCs. The intended sense of this specimen's cell subset or site label: naive CD4+ T cells isolated by negative enrichment. The nucleotide sequence reads TGTGCCAGTATCAGCGGGAGGGCGGGAAATGAGCAGTTCTTC. Its coded protein is CASISGRAGNEQFF.